The 21 T cell receptor beta chains presented below share a single source sample, sequenced in a study of CD8 T cells in ankylosing spondylitis. TCRdb redid the calling of the 5' RACE reads with MiXCR, one entry per CDR3 protein. The sample carries some 46,000 distinct CDR3 sequences, about 10% recorded once. The sequenced material came from blood, either unsorted or a sorted T cell fraction (not recorded which). Source of these receptors: a male donor with ankylosing spondylitis or in good health (not recorded which).

Concerning this clonotype: At one of its ends the junction is not consistent with the germline gene, which may arise from a read error. V is TRBV6-5 and J is TRBJ2-7; D is perhaps TRBD1 (6 bases). CDR1 and CDR2 from the germline V gene are MNHEY and SVGAGI. This CDR3 is 16 amino acids long. DNA of the CDR3: TGTGCCAGCAGTTATTCTACACAGGGCAGCTCCTGCGAGCAGTACTTC. Residues: CASSYSTQGSSCEQYF.

This clonotype was recorded at least ten times. This chain links TRBV29-1 with TRBJ2-1, with TRBD1 identical over 7 bases. The trim removed 7 bases at V and 2 bases at J, leaving 11 bases unmatched. This CDR3 contains 15 residues. The germline gives CDR1 SQVTM, CDR2 ANQGSEA. CDR3 in amino acids: CSGLGGQGAYNEQFF. The CDR3, as DNA: TGCAGCGGCCTAGGCGGGCAGGGGGCCTACAATGAGCAGTTCTTC.

This clonotype came up many times. The chain carries TRBV6-6 and TRBJ1-1; D is unresolved. Trimming removed 4 bases at V and 10 bases at J, with 10 bases between. CDR3 length equals 11 residues. From germline, CDR1 is MNHNY and CDR2 SVGAGI (reference sequence). Here the CDR3 reads CASSSESGAFF. In nucleotides, the CDR3 is TGTGCCAGCAGTTCAGAGTCCGGAGCTTTCTTT.

In this sample, this clonotype turned up many times. The chain is built from TRBV6-5 and TRBJ1-2; D is unresolved. Germline CDR1 is MNHEY and CDR2 is SVGAGI. CDR3 length equals 14 residues. V dropped 0 bases and J dropped 2 bases, with 7 bases sitting between them. The CDR3 loop reads CASSYSLGNYGYTF. In DNA form, the CDR3 reads TGTGCCAGCAGTTACTCGCTGGGGAACTATGGCTACACCTTC.

The chain joins TRBV7-9 to TRBJ2-5; no clear D gene. The V and J ends lost 0 bases and 5 bases respectively, with 7 bases between them. The germline CDR1 and CDR2 sequences are SEHNR and FQNEAQ (reference sequence). The CDR3 is 13 amino acids. For the CDR3, the DNA is TGTGCCAGCAGCTTAGCAGGGCTGGAGACCCAGTACTTC. Its translation is CASSLAGLETQYF.

The chain recombines TRBV5-5 with TRBJ1-2, with D possibly being TRBD1 (5 bases). The CDR3 extends over 13 amino acids. CDR1 SGHKS and CDR2 YYEKEE come from the germline V gene (reference sequence). Trimming removed 4 bases from V and 1 base from J, with 8 bases in between. The DNA for the CDR3 is TGTGCCAGCAGCGGGACGGGTAACTATGGCTACACCTTC. It specifies CASSGTGNYGYTF. The complete variable domain, with remaining parts taken from reference TRBV5-5 and TRBJ1-2, reads DAGVTQSPTHLIKTRGQQVTLRCSPISGHKSVSWYQQVLGQGPQFIFQYYEKEERGRGNFPDRFSARQFPNYSSELNVNALLLGDSALYLCASSGTGNYGYTFGSGTRLTVV.

This clonotype was seen many times. The chain is built from TRBV5-1 and TRBJ1-2; 9 positions match TRBD1. Germline V gene lookup returns CDR1 SGHRS and CDR2 YFSETQ. The junction had 0 bases not matched to a gene; V was cut back by 1 base and J by 2 bases. This CDR3 has 14 residues. The CDR3 reads CASSLTGGNYGYTF. CDR3 sequence (DNA): TGCGCCAGCAGCTTGACAGGGGGCAACTATGGCTACACCTTC.

In this sample, this clonotype is medium-sized. The genes are TRBV5-1 and TRBJ2-3; 10 bases line up with TRBD2. Per the germline V gene, CDR1 is SGHRS and CDR2 is YFSETQ. V gave up 5 bases and J gave up 6 bases; unmatched junction bases: 9. This CDR3 contains 15 residues. The CDR3 nucleotides are TGCGCCAGCAGTTGGAGCGGGGGGGCCAGTGATACGCAGTATTTT. Translating it yields CASSWSGGASDTQYF.

This clonotype was seen ten or more times. CDR3 DNA sequence: TGTGCCAGCCCCCCGGACGGGGCCACCGGGGAGCTGTTTTTT. It specifies CASPPDGATGELFF. The chain links TRBV12-3 or TRBV12-4 to TRBJ2-2; D possibly matches TRBD1 or TRBD2 (5 bases each). The CDR3 loop spans 14 amino acids. Trimming took 8 bases from V and 4 from J, leaving 14 bases between them.

This clonotype was counted at least ten times. The junction differs from germline at one of its ends, possibly a read error. The chain recombines TRBV24-1 with TRBJ2-1; D is unresolved. CDR1 and CDR2 from the germline V gene are KGHDR and SFDVKD. This CDR3 contains 13 residues. The CDR3, as DNA: TGTGCCACCAATGATTGGACCAGCGATGAGCAGTTCTTC. As protein: CATNDWTSDEQFF.

This clonotype was counted at least ten times. The chain links TRBV12-3 or TRBV12-4 to TRBJ2-3; D may be TRBD1 or TRBD2 (5 bases each). This CDR3 is built from 14 residues. The V and J ends lost 5 bases and 4 bases respectively, with 13 bases between them. The CDR3 here is CASSVILGADTQYF. The CDR3 region has the DNA TGTGCCAGCAGTGTGATTTTGGGGGCAGATACGCAGTATTTT.

V is TRBV18 and J is TRBJ2-2; D call uncertain. This CDR3 comprises 16 residues. Per germline, CDR1 KGHSH and CDR2 LQKENI. V was cut by 0 bases and J by 2 bases, with 10 bases left in between. CDR3 in DNA: TGTGCCAGCTCACCACCAGGTTTCCCTAACACCGGGGAGCTGTTTTTT. This gives the protein CASSPPGFPNTGELFF. The full variable domain, its missing parts supplied by reference TRBV18 and TRBJ2-2, is NAGVMQNPRHLVRRRGQEARLRCSPMKGHSHVYWYRQLPEEGLKFMVYLQKENIIDESGMPKERFSAEFPKEGPSILRIQQVVRGDSAAYFCASSPPGFPNTGELFFGEGSRLTVL.

Written as DNA, the CDR3 is TGTGCCAGCAGCCCCGACCAGATCTATGGCTACACCTTC. This gives the protein CASSPDQIYGYTF. The chain couples TRBV7-2 to TRBJ1-2; no definite D call. The CDR3 has 13 residues. Trimming took 5 bases from V and 4 from J, leaving 11 bases between them. Germline V gene lookup returns CDR1 SGHTA and CDR2 FQGNSA.

The V and J genes are TRBV29-1 and TRBJ2-6; 11 positions match TRBD1. The trim removed 6 bases at V and 3 bases at J, leaving 1 base unmatched. The CDR3 loop spans 14 amino acids. The germline V gene encodes CDR1 SQVTM and CDR2 ANQGSEA. The CDR3 bases are TGCAGCGTGGACAGGGGGCTTGGGGCCAACGTCCTGACTTTC. It translates to CSVDRGLGANVLTF.

About this clonotype itself: Possible read error: a much larger clone is one base away. The chain recombines TRBV12-3 or TRBV12-4 with TRBJ2-3; D uncertain. There are 18 residues in the CDR3. CDR3 DNA sequence: TGTGCCATCAGTTTAACCGTGAGGACGGTCTCTCGCACAGATACGCAGTATTTT. It is translated as CAISLTVRTVSRTDTQYF.

Ten or more counts support this clonotype. The rearrangement joins TRBV5-1 to TRBJ1-4; TRBD1 aligns across 8 bases. The CDR3 has 15 residues. The germline CDR1 and CDR2 sequences are SGHRS and YFSETQ. With V trimmed by 2 bases and J by 8 bases, 8 bases remained unmatched. The CDR3 DNA sequence: TGCGCCAGCAGCTTTGGGCCAGGGGGCGAGGAAAAACTGTTTTTT. Translation gives CASSFGPGGEEKLFF. The full variable domain, its missing parts supplied by reference TRBV5-1 and TRBJ1-4, is KAGVTQTPRYLIKTRGQQVTLSCSPISGHRSVSWYQQTPGQGLQFLFEYFSETQRNKGNFPGRFSGRQFSNSRSEMNVSTLELGDSALYLCASSFGPGGEEKLFFGSGTQLSVL.

This clonotype was recorded at least ten times. The chain joins TRBV29-1 to TRBJ1-3, with D perhaps TRBD1 (5 bases). The CDR3 has 13 amino acids. CDR1 is SQVTM and CDR2 is ANQGSEA in the germline V gene. V was cut by 5 bases and J by 2 bases, with 10 bases left in between. CDR3 DNA sequence: TGCAGCGTTTCCCGGGGGACTGGAAACACCATATATTTT. Translating it yields CSVSRGTGNTIYF.

This clonotype has at least ten counts. The genes are TRBV5-1 and TRBJ1-6; D gene unclear. There are 15 residues in the CDR3. The germline V and J ends were trimmed by 0 bases and 9 bases, with 13 bases remaining between them. Germline-derived CDR1 and CDR2 are SGHRS and YFSETQ. For the CDR3, the DNA is TGCGCCAGCAGCTTGGTGGGGTTGGAGGCTTCACCCCTCCACTTT. Residues: CASSLVGLEASPLHF.

This clonotype was observed at least ten times. The gene calls are TRBV5-1 and TRBJ2-2, with a weak D call TRBD2 (6 bases). V lost 4 bases and J lost 8, with 15 bases in between. This CDR3 has 14 amino acids. CDR1 is SGHRS, CDR2 YFSETQ, per germline. The CDR3 region is CASSPGLLSGELFF. CDR3 nucleotide sequence: TGCGCCAGCAGCCCGGGACTTCTAAGTGGGGAGCTGTTTTTT.

This clonotype was detected ten times or more. This chain links TRBV12-3 or TRBV12-4 with TRBJ1-1; D is possibly TRBD1 (6 bases). The CDR3 sequence is 14 residues long. Trimming took off 3 bases at V and 5 bases at J, with 13 bases between the two ends. The DNA of the CDR3 is TGTGCCAGCAGTTTGTTGGGGGCGGAAACTGAAGCTTTCTTT. Translation gives CASSLLGAETEAFF.

This clonotype has a count of ten or more. The V and J genes are TRBV5-1 and TRBJ2-7; 10 nucleotides match TRBD1. The CDR3 is made up of 16 amino acids. CDR1 and CDR2 (germline): SGHRS, YFSETQ. The trim removed 2 bases at V and 4 bases at J, leaving 9 bases unmatched. The CDR3 DNA follows: TGCGCCAGCAGCTTTGCGTTTGACAGGGGGCGTTACGAGCAGTACTTC. Translation: CASSFAFDRGRYEQYF.